Below are 25 T cell receptor beta chains sequenced from a single sample in a study of Graves' ophthalmopathy and Graves' hyperthyroidism. TCR beta CDR3 regions were amplified from RNA transcripts. An opening RT-PCR round employed HTBI primers and preceded a second-round multiplex PCR. TCRdb analysed the multiplex PCR reads with MiXCR anew, one entry per CDR3 protein. Of about 200,000 distinct CDR3 sequences listed, 25% to 30% are singletons. Sequencing input: peripheral blood. The origin of the receptors is a man aged 50-59 years with Graves' ophthalmopathy.

This clonotype showed up many times. The V call is TRBV13, the J call TRBJ2-7, with 9 bases matching TRBD1. CDR1 PRHDT and CDR2 FYEKMQ come from the germline V gene (reference sequence). V was pared by 5 bases and J by 2 bases, with 4 bases of the junction left unmatched. CDR3 size: 14 residues. CDR3 DNA sequence: TGTGCCAGCAGCAGAGGACAGGGGACCTACGAGCAGTACTTC. Translation gives CASSRGQGTYEQYF.

This clonotype was observed many times. The chain uses TRBV28 and TRBJ2-7; 7 bases align to TRBD1. The junction had 8 bases not matched to a gene; V was cut back by 7 bases and J by 2 bases. From germline, CDR1 is MDHEN and CDR2 SYDVKM. CDR3 length: 14 residues. As DNA, the CDR3 is TGTGCCAGCAACAGGGGCGATACAACCTACGAGCAGTACTTC. This encodes CASNRGDTTYEQYF.

This clonotype was counted at least ten times. The rearrangement uses TRBV12-3 or TRBV12-4 and TRBJ1-1; TRBD1 aligns across 9 bases. The CDR3 contains 13 residues. The V segment lost 6 bases and the J segment 6 bases; nucleotides outside the gene matches: 5. CDR3 in DNA: TGTGCCAGCAGCCCCGGGACAGGGCCTGAAGCTTTCTTT. Protein: CASSPGTGPEAFF.

This clonotype was observed a single time. The chain joins TRBV30 to TRBJ2-2; TRBD1 is a possible D gene (6 bases). CDR3 length: 15 residues. V lost 5 bases and J 0 bases, leaving 13 bases between the germline ends. The germline V gene encodes CDR1 GTSNPN and CDR2 SVGIG (reference sequence). DNA for the CDR3: TGTGCCTGGGCTACCGGGACAACGAACACCGGGGAGCTGTTTTTT. This translates into CAWATGTTNTGELFF.

This clonotype was found many times. The chain has TRBV12-3 or TRBV12-4 and TRBJ2-3; the match to TRBD2 covers 10 bases. Trimming cost V 1 base and J 5 bases; bases outside gene matches: 6. This CDR3 has 16 residues. The DNA for the CDR3 is TGTGCCAGCAGTTTAGGCCCTAGCGGGAGAGTAGATACGCAGTATTTT. It translates to CASSLGPSGRVDTQYF.

Many counts were recorded for this clonotype. This rearrangement joins TRBV12-3 or TRBV12-4 to TRBJ1-2; D not resolved. Deletions cut 7 bases from V and 7 bases from J, with 13 bases between. CDR3 length equals 12 residues. The CDR3 sequence is CASTMYSLGYTF. The CDR3, as DNA: TGTGCCAGCACCATGTACAGCCTTGGCTACACCTTC.

This clonotype has at least ten counts. The chain combines TRBV11-1 with TRBJ1-2; D is unclear. The CDR3 loop spans 16 amino acids. Germline CDR1 is SGHAT and CDR2 is FQDESV (reference sequence). Trimming left V 1 base short and J 4 bases short, with 16 bases between. The CDR3 protein is CASSLVRGSGSYGYTF. The CDR3 coding sequence is TGTGCCAGCAGCTTAGTTCGGGGTTCCGGGTCCTATGGCTACACCTTC.

This clonotype was observed many times. The chain recombines TRBV4-1 with TRBJ2-5, with a tentative D call TRBD1 (5 bases). The CDR3 contains 13 residues. The V gene's germline CDR1 is MGHRA and CDR2 YSYEKL. Trimming shortened V by 6 bases and J by 5 bases, and 13 bases separated the two germline ends. The CDR3 spells CASSSPPGETQYF. The CDR3 coding sequence is TGCGCCAGCAGTTCCCCCCCAGGGGAGACCCAGTACTTC.

This clonotype was observed at least ten times. The rearrangement links TRBV4-1 to TRBJ2-7; 9 nucleotides line up with TRBD1. Per the germline V gene, CDR1 is MGHRA and CDR2 is YSYEKL. The CDR3 contains 14 residues. The V gene end was trimmed by 4 bases and the J gene end by 6 bases; junction bases not matched to a gene: 7. CDR3 sequence: CASSLTGGTGEQYF. Written as DNA, the CDR3 is TGCGCCAGCAGCCTCACAGGGGGCACCGGCGAGCAGTACTTC.

This clonotype was recorded many times. The chain is built from TRBV28 and TRBJ1-4; D call uncertain. CDR3 length equals 14 residues. Germline lookup yields CDR1 MDHEN and CDR2 SYDVKM. V shed 3 bases and J shed 8 bases, with 13 bases lying between them. The CDR3 region is CASSLTTLREKLFF. The CDR3 DNA sequence: TGTGCCAGCAGTTTGACAACCCTTCGGGAAAAACTGTTTTTT.

The chain joins TRBV11-1 to TRBJ2-1, with a tentative D call TRBD2 (5 bases). Germline CDR1 and CDR2: SGHAT and FQDESV (reference sequence). This CDR3 contains 17 residues. With 0 bases removed from V and 6 bases from J, the gap between germline ends came to 18 bases. DNA for the CDR3: TGTGCCAGCAGCTTAGCTAAGAGCGCAGGCGGACTCAATGAGCAGTTCTTC. Protein product: CASSLAKSAGGLNEQFF.

This clonotype was seen ten or more times. The chain links TRBV7-9 to TRBJ1-6; tentative D call: TRBD1 (6 bases). The germline V gene has CDR1 SEHNR and CDR2 FQNEAQ (reference sequence). This CDR3 has 14 amino acids. The V and J ends lost 2 bases and 10 bases respectively, with 12 bases between them. This CDR3 is CASSLTGRESPLHF. The CDR3 region has the DNA TGTGCCAGCAGCTTAACAGGGAGGGAATCACCCCTCCACTTT.

This clonotype was found many times. The rearrangement joins TRBV19 to TRBJ2-7; TRBD2 matches 10 bases. This CDR3 spans 15 amino acids. Germline lookup yields CDR1 LNHDA and CDR2 SQIVND (reference sequence). J lost 1 base, V lost 3 bases, and 3 bases had no gene match. The DNA of the CDR3 is TGTGCCAGTAGTATTTTAGCGGGGGGTTCCTACGAGCAGTACTTC. It specifies CASSILAGGSYEQYF.

This clonotype was seen ten or more times. The CDR3 sequence: CASSLRSERTQYF. CDR3 bases: TGTGCCAGCAGCTTACGCAGTGAACGGACCCAGTACTTC. The genes are TRBV7-8 and TRBJ2-5; D remains ambiguous. The CDR3 totals 13 residues. Per the germline V gene, CDR1 is SGHVS and CDR2 is FQNEAQ. Deletions cut 2 bases from V and 7 bases from J, with 11 bases between.

There are many counts of this clonotype. This chain links TRBV2 with TRBJ1-5; D unclear. The V gene lost 0 bases and the J gene lost 0 bases, with 6 bases spanning the gap. Germline V gene sequence: CDR1 SNHLY, CDR2 FYNNEI. The CDR3 covers 15 residues. As DNA, the CDR3 is TGTGCCAGCAGTGAAGCAGGGTATAGCAATCAGCCCCAGCATTTT. Translation: CASSEAGYSNQPQHF. Full variable domain (remainder filled in from reference TRBV2 and TRBJ1-5): EPEVTQTPSHQVTQMGQEVILRCVPISNHLYFYWYRQILGQKVEFLVSFYNNEISEKSEIFDDQFSVERPDGSNFTLKIRSTKLEDSAMYFCASSEAGYSNQPQHFGDGTRLSIL.

This clonotype showed up many times. The chain has TRBV28 and TRBJ2-4, with 8 bases matching TRBD1. The V gene's germline CDR1 is MDHEN and CDR2 SYDVKM. The length of the CDR3 is 16 residues. Trimming took 5 bases from V and 0 from J; bases not matched to a gene: 6. The CDR3 DNA reads TGTGCCAGCAGTACTAGGACAGGGTTAGCCAAAAACATTCAGTACTTC. This gives the protein CASSTRTGLAKNIQYF.

This clonotype showed up many times. The chain is built from TRBV28 and TRBJ2-2, with TRBD2 matching over 10 bases. The length of the CDR3 is 19 residues. The V gene's germline CDR1 is MDHEN and CDR2 SYDVKM. The J segment lost 0 bases and the V segment lost 4 bases, leaving 11 bases of the junction unmatched. CDR3 coding DNA: TGTGCCAGCAGTTCGGGTGGGCTAGCGGGAGTCGCGAACACCGGGGAGCTGTTTTTT. Translation: CASSSGGLAGVANTGELFF. The full variable domain, in which reference TRBV28 and TRBJ2-2 provide the parts outside the CDR3, is DVKVTQSSRYLVKRTGEKVFLECVQDMDHENMFWYRQDPGLGLRLIYFSYDVKMKEKGDIPEGYSVSREKKERFSLILESASTNQTSMYLCASSSGGLAGVANTGELFFGEGSRLTVL.

As for this clonotype: A read error may be the cause here, since a much bigger clone is one base away. V gene TRBV15 combines with J gene TRBJ1-3; D might be TRBD1 (6 bases). V was trimmed by 3 bases and J by 0 bases, leaving 21 bases between them. CDR3 length equals 19 residues. From germline, CDR1 is LNHNV and CDR2 YYDKDF (reference sequence). The CDR3 here is CATSRPGQIMWGSGNTIYF. The CDR3, as DNA: TGTGCCACCAGCAGGCCGGGACAAATTATGTGGGGCTCTGGAAACACCATATATTTT.

This clonotype has only a few counts. V gene TRBV6-2 or TRBV6-3 combines with J gene TRBJ2-2; D gene ambiguous. Per germline, CDR1 MNHEY and CDR2 SVGEGT. V dropped 7 bases and J dropped 9 bases, with 9 bases sitting between them. CDR3 length equals 11 residues. CDR3 sequence: CASTTGWELFF. For the CDR3, the DNA is TGTGCCAGCACCACGGGTTGGGAGCTGTTTTTT.

The V and J genes are TRBV6-2 or TRBV6-3 and TRBJ2-5, with D unclear. Trimming removed 2 bases at V and 0 bases at J, with 7 bases between. CDR3 length equals 14 residues. Germline values: CDR1 MNHEY, CDR2 SVGEGT. CDR3 in amino acids: CASSYDWNQETQYF. The CDR3 DNA sequence: TGTGCCAGCAGTTACGATTGGAACCAAGAGACCCAGTACTTC.

This clonotype was seen at least ten times. The rearrangement uses TRBV28 and TRBJ2-6; no clear D. The CDR3 is 14 amino acids. Germline V gene data show CDR1 as MDHEN and CDR2 as SYDVKM. The ends were cut back, 6 bases at V and 0 bases at J, with 6 bases in the middle. CDR3 DNA sequence: TGTGCCAGCAGGCCAACCTCTGGGGCCAACGTCCTGACTTTC. This encodes CASRPTSGANVLTF.

This clonotype was counted many times. V gene TRBV12-3 or TRBV12-4 combines with J gene TRBJ1-1, with a tentative D call TRBD1 (5 bases). CDR3 length equals 12 residues. The V gene lost 10 bases and the J gene lost 6 bases, with 15 bases spanning the gap. CDR3 amino acids: CATSGGVAEAFF. The CDR3 bases are TGTGCCACTTCGGGGGGGGTCGCTGAAGCTTTCTTT.

This clonotype was detected many times. The chain recombines TRBV12-3 or TRBV12-4 with TRBJ1-4; unclear D gene. The CDR3 is made up of 15 amino acids. Trimming shortened V by 6 bases and J by 7 bases, and 18 bases separated the two germline ends. The CDR3 bases are TGTGCCAGCAGCCCCAACACCGGCGGGAGTGAAAAACTGTTTTTT. This gives the protein CASSPNTGGSEKLFF.

Notes on this clonotype: Relative to the germline gene, one junction end is altered; a read error may explain this. This chain connects TRBV7-3 to TRBJ1-1, with no clear D. Germline V gene sequence: CDR1 SGHTA, CDR2 FQGTGA. This CDR3 comprises 14 residues. The CDR3 loop reads CASSREQGSTEAFF. CDR3 in DNA: TGCGCCAGCAGCCGCGAACAAGGGTCCACTGAAGCTTTCTTT.

This clonotype was observed at least ten times. The rearrangement links TRBV19 to TRBJ1-1; TRBD1 agrees at 11 bases. Germline V gives CDR1 LNHDA, CDR2 SQIVND (reference sequence). The length of the CDR3 is 14 residues. V lost 8 bases to trimming and J lost 4 bases; unmatched junction nucleotides: 6. This chain's CDR3 is CASHTGTGGTEAFF. In DNA, the CDR3 is TGTGCCAGTCACACCGGGACAGGGGGCACTGAAGCTTTCTTT.